This TCR beta chain was found in a study of blood T cell repertoires in COVID-19. About the research overall: The United States, Italy and Spain provided the acute and convalescent COVID-19 samples.

Those enrolled in Seattle joined during active infection and were followed longitudinally afterward. Libraries were prepared by immunoSEQ multiplex PCR; TCRdb keeps only in-frame clonotypes and omits some of them. This table has about 180,000 clones, roughly 81% appearing once. The germline gives CDR1 LNHDA, CDR2 SQIVND (reference sequence). There are 14 residues in the CDR3. Unmatched junction bases numbered 4, after V lost 6 bases and J lost 6 bases. The sequenced sample consisted of peripheral blood. The chain links TRBV19 to TRBJ1-6, with TRBD1 matching 8 bases. The TCR comes from a woman at least 80 years old with COVID-19, enrolled during active disease. The CDR3 DNA sequence: TGTGCCAGTAGCTTGGGACAGGCTAATTCACCCCTCCACTTT. It encodes CASSLGQANSPLHF.